This T cell receptor (beta chain) was found in a study of regulatory T cells in long-lasting Graves disease. TCR beta libraries were built with iRepertoire HTBI primers and Arm-PCR of CDR3 regions. TCRdb re-called the multiplex PCR reads with MiXCR, one entry per CDR3 protein. The sample has a few hundred thousand distinct CDR3 sequences; 20% to 30% are singletons. The V gene's germline CDR1 is MDHEN and CDR2 SYDVKM. Unmatched junction bases numbered 8, after V lost 7 bases and J lost 9 bases. This CDR3 region has 13 residues. The time point denotes: persistent/refractory GD, antithyroid drugs over 5 years with positive TRAb. There was RNA extracted from PBMCs, and the TCR library was made from it.

This chain links TRBV28 with TRBJ1-4; 7 nucleotides line up with TRBD1. The receptor comes from a female donor with Graves disease. The sample consisted of peripheral blood mononuclear cells (PBMCs), taken when the disease was refractory, from a patient treated with antithyroid drugs. CDR3 coding DNA: TGTGCCAGCACCCCGGGACAGAAAAAAAAACTGTTTTTT. Protein product: CASTPGQKKKLFF.